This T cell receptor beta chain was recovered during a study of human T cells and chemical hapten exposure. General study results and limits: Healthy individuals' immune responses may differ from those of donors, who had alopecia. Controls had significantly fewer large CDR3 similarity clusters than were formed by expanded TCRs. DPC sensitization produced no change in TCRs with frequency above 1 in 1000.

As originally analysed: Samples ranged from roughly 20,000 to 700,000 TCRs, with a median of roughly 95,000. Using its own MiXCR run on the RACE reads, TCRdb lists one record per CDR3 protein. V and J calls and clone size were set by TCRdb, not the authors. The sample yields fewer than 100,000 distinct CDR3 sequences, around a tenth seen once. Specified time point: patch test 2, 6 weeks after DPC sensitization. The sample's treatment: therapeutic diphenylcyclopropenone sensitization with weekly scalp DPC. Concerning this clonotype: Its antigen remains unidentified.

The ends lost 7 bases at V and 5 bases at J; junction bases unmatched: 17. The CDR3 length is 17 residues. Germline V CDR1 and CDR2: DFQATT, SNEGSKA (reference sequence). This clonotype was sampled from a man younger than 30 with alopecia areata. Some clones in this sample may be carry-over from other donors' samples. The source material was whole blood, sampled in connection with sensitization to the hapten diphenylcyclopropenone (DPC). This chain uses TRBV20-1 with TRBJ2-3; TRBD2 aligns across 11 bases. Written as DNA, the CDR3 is TGCAGTGTATCCGTCGGAGTAGCGGGGGGGCCGGGAGATACGCAGTATTTT. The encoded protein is CSVSVGVAGGPGDTQYF.